This T cell receptor (beta chain) was identified in a study of shared clonotypes between healthy human individuals. About the study: Donors had three CD4 naive, three CD4 memory, two CD8 naive and one CD8 memory plate apiece. Study-wide results and limits: Memory subsets had estimated richness that was generally smaller than that of naive subsets.

Profiling relied on immunoSEQ multiplex PCR, and the TCRdb table lists in-frame clones only, not all of them. The sample holds approximately 2,000,000 clones, 93% seen once. This clone has only one observation. Its antigen is as yet unknown. The CDR3 has 14 amino acids. The V and J ends lost 4 bases and 2 bases respectively, with 12 bases between them. The germline gives CDR1 MDHEN, CDR2 SYDVKM. Naive CD8 cells lacked CD45RO, underwent positive selection for CCR7 and left out terminally differentiated effector memory CD45RA+ cells. This TCR derives from a man between 18 and 35 years old in good health. Some clones in this sample may be carry-over from other donors' samples. Sequencing input: naive CD8+ T cells from PBMCs. This sequence joins TRBV28 and TRBJ2-7, with a tentative D call TRBD1 (6 bases). The CDR3 sequence is CASSSATGTYEQYF. The CDR3 nucleotides are TGTGCCAGCAGTTCGGCGACAGGTACCTACGAGCAGTACTTC.